The T cell receptor beta chain described here comes from a study of blood T cell repertoires in COVID-19. Study-level background: Nucleic acid was either cDNA or gDNA, and it came from T cells, B-cell-depleted T cells, or PBMCs.

On this clone itself: Other nucleotide sequences from this sample produce the same CDR3.

Original methodology: By means of reference gene primer amplification, nucleated cell counts were estimated. Measured with immunoSEQ multiplex PCR; TCRdb has only the in-frame clones, and not every one. The D gene and trimming were derived from the DNA, and the V and J assignments and clone size from that table. The top ten clones hold roughly 8% of a sample with about 240,000 clones, roughly 79% of them seen once. Seattle researchers signed up patients amid active infection and tracked them longitudinally. Looked up from germline, CDR1 is GTSNPN and CDR2 is SVGIG (reference sequence). Between the trimmed V and J ends, which lost 2 bases and 2 bases, there was a span of 9 bases. The CDR3 loop spans 13 amino acids.

Material for sequencing was peripheral blood. The chain has TRBV30 and TRBJ1-1, with D unclear. The receptor was derived from a woman over 75 with COVID-19, enrolled during active disease. CDR3 sequence reads: CAWSSGGNTEAFF. CDR3 DNA: TGTGCCTGGAGTAGCGGCGGTAACACTGAAGCTTTCTTT. The whole variable domain, remainder taken from reference TRBV30 and TRBJ1-1, is SQTIHQWPATLVQPVGSPLSLECTVEGTSNPNLYWYRQAAGRGLQLLFYSVGIGQISSEVPQNLSASRPQDRQFILSSKKLLLSDSGFYLCAWSSGGNTEAFFGQGTRLTVV.